Presented here are 11 T cell receptor beta chains from one specimen sequenced in a study of cytomegalovirus exposure and HLA in healthy donors. 60 Vbeta and 13 Jbeta primers were used in PCR. Profiled with immunoSEQ multiplex PCR; TCRdb holds only in-frame clones, not every one. The data show approximately 100,000 clones, approximately 77% seen once. Specimen: PBMCs. The receptor source for this set is a woman in her 40s in good health and CMV-seronegative.

The chain has TRBV6-5 and TRBJ2-1, with TRBD2 matching 11 bases. The CDR3 totals 15 residues. The V segment lost 0 bases and the J segment 6 bases; nucleotides outside the gene matches: 1. The germline V gene encodes CDR1 MNHEY and CDR2 SVGAGI. The CDR3: CASSYSLAGGNEQFF. The CDR3 DNA reads as TGTGCCAGCAGTTACTCCCTAGCGGGGGGCAATGAGCAGTTCTTC.

The chain has TRBV7-9 and TRBJ2-7; D is perhaps TRBD1 (5 bases). This CDR3 is built from 14 residues. Germline assignment: CDR1 SEHNR and CDR2 FQNEAQ (reference sequence). The V end was cut by 2 bases, the J end by 3 bases, with 11 bases between. CDR3 protein: CASSLSDKYYEQYF. The CDR3 bases are TGTGCCAGCAGCTTATCGGACAAATACTACGAGCAGTACTTC.

The V and J genes are TRBV4-1 and TRBJ1-6; D may be TRBD1 (5 bases). Germline CDR1 is MGHRA and CDR2 is YSYEKL. The ends were cut back, 1 base at V and 8 bases at J, with 15 bases in the middle. This CDR3 is built from 16 residues. The DNA of the CDR3 is TGCGCCAGCAGCCAAGTAAACGCACAGGATTATTCACCCCTCCACTTT. Translated, it gives CASSQVNAQDYSPLHF.

CDR3 coding DNA: TGTGCCTGGAGCGACAGGGCGGGCCAGCCCCAGCATTTT. Its translation: CAWSDRAGQPQHF. The J gene is TRBJ1-5, the V gene TRBV30; the match to TRBD1 covers 7 bases. Trimming at V came to 3 bases and at J to 7 bases, leaving 6 bases not matched to a gene. The CDR3 is 13 residues long. Germline CDR1 reads GTSNPN; CDR2 reads SVGIG (reference sequence). The full variable domain, with the rest looked up from reference TRBV30 and TRBJ1-5, is SQTIHQWPATLVQPVGSPLSLECTVEGTSNPNLYWYRQAAGRGLQLLFYSVGIGQISSEVPQNLSASRPQDRQFILSSKKLLLSDSGFYLCAWSDRAGQPQHFGDGTRLSIL.

The genes are TRBV5-4 and TRBJ2-2, with D possibly TRBD2 on 6 matching bases. The CDR3 totals 16 residues. The V end was cut by 4 bases, the J end by 5 bases, with 18 bases between. The germline V gene has CDR1 SGHNT and CDR2 YYREEE (reference sequence). The CDR3 coding sequence is TGTGCCAGCAGCGCGACCGGGGGTCGGACTACCGGGGAGCTGTTTTTT. This codes for CASSATGGRTTGELFF.

The chain recombines TRBV18 with TRBJ2-7; no clear D. The CDR3 covers 13 residues. The germline V gene has CDR1 KGHSH and CDR2 LQKENI. Trimming removed 6 bases from V and 0 bases from J, with 9 bases in between. In nucleotides, the CDR3 is TGTGCCAGCTCGAGTCCCGACTCCTACGAGCAGTACTTC. This sequence encodes CASSSPDSYEQYF.

This clone turned up a few times. This chain uses TRBV12-5 with TRBJ2-1, with TRBD2 matching over 7 bases. The length of the CDR3 is 16 residues. From germline, CDR1 is LGHNT and CDR2 FRNRAP. V was pared by 0 bases and J by 3 bases, with 5 bases of the junction left unmatched. For the CDR3, the DNA is TGTGCTAGTGGTTTGGTACCCAGCGGGGACTACAATGAGCAGTTCTTC. It translates to CASGLVPSGDYNEQFF.

This clone was picked up a small number of times. The chain has TRBV4-1 and TRBJ2-7, with D possibly TRBD2 on 6 matching bases. CDR3 length: 13 residues. Trimming took 6 bases from V and 5 from J, leaving 14 bases between them. CDR1 and CDR2 from the germline V gene are MGHRA and YSYEKL. The CDR3 is CASRPGTEDEQYF. In nucleotides, the CDR3 is TGCGCCAGCAGGCCCGGGACTGAGGACGAGCAGTACTTC.

This clone was seen more than once but under ten times. This chain connects TRBV25-1 to TRBJ1-2; 7 bases fit TRBD1. The CDR3 extends over 15 amino acids. The germline gives CDR1 MGHDK, CDR2 SYGVNS. V lost 6 bases to trimming and J lost 6 bases; unmatched junction nucleotides: 13. Here the CDR3 reads CASSASLQGPDGYTF. CDR3 bases: TGTGCCAGCAGCGCTTCGTTACAGGGGCCCGATGGCTACACCTTC.

CDR3 in DNA: TGTGCCAGCAGGGAACAAGGTCTAGCGGGTAGTAGGGAGACCCAGTACTTC. It codes for CASREQGLAGSRETQYF. The chain employs TRBV2 and TRBJ2-5, with 8 bases matching TRBD2. Germline V gene sequence: CDR1 SNHLY, CDR2 FYNNEI. J gave up 5 bases and V 6 bases, and 17 bases lay outside the gene matches. The CDR3 loop spans 17 amino acids.

The chain carries TRBV30 and TRBJ1-1; D gene ambiguous. Germline CDR1 is GTSNPN and CDR2 is SVGIG (reference sequence). This CDR3 is 12 amino acids long. Trimming took off 7 bases at V and 1 base at J, with 10 bases between the two ends. The CDR3 loop reads CAFRSWNTEAFF. DNA of the CDR3: TGTGCCTTCAGATCTTGGAACACTGAAGCTTTCTTT.